This record concerns one T cell receptor beta chain sequence. The data are from a study of cytotoxic CD8 clonotypes in ibrutinib-treated CLL. The table came from immunoSEQ multiplex PCR; TCRdb's copy has only in-frame clones and leaves some out. The sample lists 65,000 to 95,000 clones; approximately 86% were seen once. The TCR originated in a human donor with chronic lymphocytic leukemia. The sample consisted of PBMCs, taken before ibrutinib treatment.

The CDR3 DNA reads as TGCGCCAGCAGACAGGGAAACGAGCAGTACTTC. Protein product: CASRQGNEQYF. The chain uses TRBV4-1 and TRBJ2-7; TRBD1 is a possible D gene (6 bases). CDR3 size: 11 residues. CDR1 is MGHRA and CDR2 is YSYEKL in the germline V gene. Trimming removed 6 bases at V and 5 bases at J, with 8 bases between.